This is a list of T cell receptor beta chains from one sample in a study of CD8 T cells in Susac syndrome. From the immunoSEQ multiplex PCR reads, TCRdb called clonotypes with MiXCR, one entry per CDR3 protein. Of 150,000 to 200,000 distinct CDR3 sequences listed, roughly 95% are singletons. Input material: CD4+ T cells from PBMCs. These receptors were obtained from a human donor with multiple sclerosis. The CDR3 runs from the conserved cysteine through the conserved F or W. D genes are given only for firm matches. Clone size is shown for a subset of rows, as once, few, many or a class of expanded clone.

TRBV2	.	TRBJ2-1	.	CASTPGTYDNEQFF	TGTGCCAGCACCCCCGGGACGTACGACAATGAGCAGTTCTTC
TRBV27	.	TRBJ2-7	few	CASSHLDSYEQYF	TGTGCCAGCAGCCACTTGGACAGCTACGAGCAGTACTTC
TRBV4-2	.	TRBJ1-5	.	CASSQQQGVGQPQHF	TGTGCCAGCAGCCAACAACAGGGTGTCGGTCAGCCCCAGCATTTT
TRBV27	TRBD2	TRBJ2-1	.	CASSRTSGRANEQFF	TGTGCCAGCAGCCGAACTAGCGGGAGGGCAAATGAGCAGTTCTTC
TRBV7-2	.	TRBJ1-1	.	CASSSLGSMNTEAFF	TGTGCCAGCAGCTCCCTTGGCAGCATGAACACTGAAGCTTTCTTT
TRBV29-1	.	TRBJ2-3	.	CSVDLSSTDTQYF	TGCAGCGTTGACTTAAGTAGCACAGATACGCAGTATTTT
TRBV3-1	TRBD2	TRBJ2-7	.	CASSPPLAGNSYEQYF	TGTGCCAGCAGCCCCCCGCTAGCGGGCAATTCCTACGAGCAGTACTTC
TRBV10-3	.	TRBJ1-3	.	CAISEGVIGNTIYF	TGTGCCATCAGTGAGGGGGTAATAGGAAACACCATATATTTT
TRBV29-1	TRBD1	TRBJ1-2	.	CSATRDRSYGYTF	TGCAGCGCTACCCGGGACAGGTCCTATGGCTACACCTTC
TRBV7-6	.	TRBJ1-5	few	CASSLVQNQPQHF	TGTGCCAGCAGCTTAGTTCAAAATCAGCCCCAGCATTTT
TRBV6-1	.	TRBJ1-5	.	CASRTAQNQPQHF	TGTGCCAGCAGAACAGCCCAAAATCAGCCCCAGCATTTT
TRBV6-6	.	TRBJ1-4	few	CASSYSPGREEKLFF	TGTGCCAGCAGTTATTCGCCAGGACGGGAGGAAAAACTGTTTTTT
TRBV5-4	.	TRBJ2-5	.	CASSISGPPSQYF	TGTGCCAGCAGCATTTCGGGCCCCCCGTCCCAGTACTTC
TRBV13	.	TRBJ2-7	.	CASSVRRPSYEQYF	TGTGCCAGCAGCGTAAGACGGCCTTCCTACGAGCAGTACTTC
TRBV5-1	.	TRBJ1-2	once	CASTRQEGYGYTF	TGCGCCAGCACCCGTCAGGAGGGGTATGGCTACACCTTC
TRBV25-1	.	TRBJ2-7	.	CASSPRRGRAGEQYF	TGTGCCAGCAGTCCCCGGAGGGGGAGGGCCGGCGAGCAGTACTTC
TRBV27	.	TRBJ2-2	once	CASSLTPRGSNTGELFF	TGTGCCAGCAGTCTCACCCCACGGGGTTCGAACACCGGGGAGCTGTTTTTT
TRBV18	.	TRBJ2-7	.	CASSRSSDSYEQYF	TGTGCCAGCTCACGGTCTAGCGATTCCTACGAGCAGTACTTC
TRBV2	.	TRBJ2-7	.	CASSVYSLVDEQYF	TGTGCCAGCAGTGTTTACAGCTTGGTAGACGAGCAGTACTTC
TRBV29-1	TRBD2	TRBJ2-3	.	CSATLATSTDTQYF	TGCAGCGCTACACTAGCGACTAGCACAGATACGCAGTATTTT
TRBV3-1	.	TRBJ1-1	.	CASSHTHISGTEVFF	TGTGCCAGCAGCCATACACACATAAGCGGGACTGAAGTTTTCTTT
TRBV19	TRBD1	TRBJ1-1	.	CASSGTGGPNTEAFF	TGTGCCAGTAGTGGGACAGGGGGACCGAACACTGAAGCTTTCTTT
TRBV7-9	.	TRBJ1-2	.	CASSFRGMGYGYTF	TGTGCCAGCAGCTTCAGGGGAATGGGCTATGGCTACACCTTC
TRBV24-1	TRBD2	TRBJ2-5	.	CATSAAGAGGWETQYF	TGTGCCACCAGTGCCGCCGGAGCGGGAGGGTGGGAGACCCAGTACTTC
TRBV29-1	.	TRBJ2-2	.	CSASMTGELFF	TGCAGCGCGTCCATGACCGGGGAGCTGTTTTTT
TRBV2	.	TRBJ1-1	.	CASSGDANTEAFF	TGTGCCAGCAGCGGGGACGCTAACACTGAAGCTTTCTTT
TRBV9	.	TRBJ2-4	.	CASSVAPRYGGGNIQYF	TGTGCCAGCAGCGTAGCCCCACGTTACGGGGGAGGAAACATTCAGTACTTC
TRBV7-6	.	TRBJ1-5	.	CASSLQESNQPQHF	TGTGCCAGCAGCTTACAGGAGAGCAATCAGCCCCAGCATTTT
TRBV18	.	TRBJ2-6	once	CASSSYSGANVLTF	TGTGCCAGCTCATCTTATTCTGGGGCCAACGTCCTGACTTTC
TRBV5-1	.	TRBJ2-3	.	CASSLSPDRGEYF	TGCGCCAGCAGCTTGAGTCCCGACCGAGGGGAGTATTTT
TRBV30	TRBD2	TRBJ2-2	.	CAWRGTSGLTGELFF	TGTGCCTGGAGGGGGACTAGCGGCCTTACCGGGGAGCTGTTTTTT
TRBV4-1	.	TRBJ1-5	.	CASSQAGLASNQPQHF	TGCGCCAGCAGCCAAGCTGGGCTGGCTAGCAATCAGCCCCAGCATTTT
TRBV9	.	TRBJ1-1	.	CASSTAVNTEAFF	TGTGCCAGCAGTACGGCGGTGAACACTGAAGCTTTCTTT
TRBV6-1	TRBD2	TRBJ2-2	once	CASRKGLAGGGHGELFF	TGTGCCAGCAGGAAGGGACTAGCGGGAGGGGGGCACGGGGAGCTGTTTTTT
TRBV6-2/TRBV6-3	TRBD2	TRBJ2-1	once	CASSTSTSSYFLYEQFF	TGTGCCAGCAGTACCTCGACTAGCTCATACTTTTTGTATGAGCAGTTCTTC
TRBV20-1	TRBD1	TRBJ1-4	.	CSALGQDNEKLFF	TGCAGTGCCCTCGGACAGGATAACGAAAAACTGTTTTTT
TRBV7-3	TRBD1	TRBJ2-1	.	CASSLDRGGYNEQFF	TGTGCCAGCAGCCTCGACAGGGGAGGATACAATGAGCAGTTCTTC
TRBV29-1	.	TRBJ1-1	.	CSVVFSRGEAFF	TGCAGCGTTGTGTTTTCGAGGGGTGAAGCTTTCTTT
TRBV24-1	TRBD1	TRBJ2-1	.	CATSGQGVYNEQFF	TGTGCCACCAGTGGCCAGGGGGTGTACAATGAGCAGTTCTTC
TRBV11-2	TRBD1	TRBJ2-7	.	CASSRQGREQYF	TGTGCCAGCAGCCGACAGGGGCGGGAGCAGTACTTC
TRBV7-2	.	TRBJ2-1	.	CASSFWGQNEQFF	TGTGCCAGCAGCTTCTGGGGGCAGAATGAGCAGTTCTTC
TRBV28	.	TRBJ2-7	.	CASSPLWRGPREQYF	TGTGCCAGCAGTCCCCTCTGGCGGGGGCCCAGGGAGCAGTACTTC
TRBV5-6	TRBD2	TRBJ2-7	.	CASSLVRSAGALDEQYF	TGTGCCAGCAGCTTGGTACGGTCGGCGGGAGCCCTTGACGAGCAGTACTTC
TRBV18	.	TRBJ1-1	.	CASSLLARDTEAFF	TGTGCCAGCTCACTGCTCGCCAGGGATACTGAAGCTTTCTTT
TRBV12-3/TRBV12-4	TRBD1	TRBJ2-1	.	CASSSLGTAFF	TGTGCCAGCAGTTCGCTCGGGACAGCTTTCTTC
TRBV5-4	.	TRBJ1-2	.	CASSFPQGMVNYGYTF	TGTGCCAGCAGCTTTCCGCAGGGCATGGTTAACTATGGCTACACCTTC
TRBV4-1	TRBD2	TRBJ2-1	.	CASRPRGGSGYNEQFF	TGCGCCAGCAGACCGAGAGGCGGGAGCGGGTACAATGAGCAGTTCTTC
TRBV29-1	.	TRBJ1-1	once	CSVGLLGRNTEAFF	TGCAGCGTTGGACTTTTGGGCAGGAACACTGAAGCTTTCTTT
TRBV12-3/TRBV12-4	.	TRBJ1-4	.	CASSSGSTANEKLFF	TGTGCCAGCAGTTCAGGGTCTACGGCTAATGAAAAACTGTTTTTT
TRBV5-4	.	TRBJ2-1	once	CASRTPGGEQFF	TGTGCCAGCAGGACCCCCGGGGGTGAGCAGTTCTTC
TRBV2	.	TRBJ2-1	.	CATVSGRSNEQFF	TGTGCCACCGTTTCGGGACGGTCCAATGAGCAGTTCTTC
TRBV6-4	.	TRBJ2-1	once	CASSDSRNEQFF	TGTGCCAGCAGTGACTCCCGAAATGAGCAGTTCTTC
TRBV14	.	TRBJ2-5	.	CASSQGTSPAPAQETQYF	TGTGCCAGCAGCCAAGGGACAAGTCCCGCGCCCGCCCAAGAGACCCAGTACTTC
TRBV11-3	TRBD1	TRBJ1-1	.	CASSLDRENEAFF	TGTGCCAGCAGCTTGGACAGGGAGAATGAAGCTTTCTTT
TRBV19	.	TRBJ1-1	.	CASSIALRAFF	TGTGCCAGTAGTATAGCCCTGCGAGCTTTCTTT